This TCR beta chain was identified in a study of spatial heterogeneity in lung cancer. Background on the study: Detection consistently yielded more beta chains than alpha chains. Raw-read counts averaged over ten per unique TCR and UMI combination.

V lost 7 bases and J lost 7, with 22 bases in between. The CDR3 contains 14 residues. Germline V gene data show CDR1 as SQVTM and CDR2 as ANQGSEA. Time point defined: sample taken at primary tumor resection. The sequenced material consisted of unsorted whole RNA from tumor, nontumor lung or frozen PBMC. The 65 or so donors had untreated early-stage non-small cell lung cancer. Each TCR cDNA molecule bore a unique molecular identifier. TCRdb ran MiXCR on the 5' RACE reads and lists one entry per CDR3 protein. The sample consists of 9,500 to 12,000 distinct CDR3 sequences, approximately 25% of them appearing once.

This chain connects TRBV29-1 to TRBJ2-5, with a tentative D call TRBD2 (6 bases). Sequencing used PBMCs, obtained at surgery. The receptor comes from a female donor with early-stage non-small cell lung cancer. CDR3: CSAAGSGDSGTQYF. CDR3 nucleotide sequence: TGCAGCGCCGCCGGGTCCGGGGATAGCGGGACCCAGTACTTC. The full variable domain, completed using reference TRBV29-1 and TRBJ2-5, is SAVISQKPSRDICQRGTSLTIQCQVDSQVTMMFWYRQQPGQSLTLIATANQGSEATYESGFVIDKFPISRPNLTFSTLTVSNMSPEDSSIYLCSAAGSGDSGTQYFGPGTRLLVL.